This T cell receptor (beta chain) was captured in a study of T-cell memory formation after mild COVID-19. At the level of the study: TCR clusters were mostly confined to one donor each.

One entry per CDR3 protein results from TCRdb running MiXCR on the 5' RACE reads. This sample has about 420,000 distinct CDR3 sequences, with around a quarter found just once. Study results and caveats: The finding that pre-infection memory included some responding clones suggested that cross-reactive memory joined. Contracting CD4+ clones sat mainly in CM and EM; CD8+ in EMRA.

Concerning this clonotype itself: Its specificity is unknown.

The V segment lost 5 bases and the J segment 2 bases; nucleotides outside the gene matches: 5. The CDR3 totals 14 residues. Looked up from germline, CDR1 is SEHNR and CDR2 is FQNEAQ (reference sequence). Sample: PBMCs or a T cell subset sorted from them (not recorded which). This chain joins TRBV7-9 and TRBJ1-2, with 7 positions matching TRBD1. This TCR was recovered from an adult woman who had mild COVID-19 (a few samples of this study predate the infection). Cell type and time point are not known. The DNA for the CDR3 is TGTGCCAGCAGCCGTTCAGGGGGAAACTATGGCTACACCTTC. Amino acids: CASSRSGGNYGYTF.